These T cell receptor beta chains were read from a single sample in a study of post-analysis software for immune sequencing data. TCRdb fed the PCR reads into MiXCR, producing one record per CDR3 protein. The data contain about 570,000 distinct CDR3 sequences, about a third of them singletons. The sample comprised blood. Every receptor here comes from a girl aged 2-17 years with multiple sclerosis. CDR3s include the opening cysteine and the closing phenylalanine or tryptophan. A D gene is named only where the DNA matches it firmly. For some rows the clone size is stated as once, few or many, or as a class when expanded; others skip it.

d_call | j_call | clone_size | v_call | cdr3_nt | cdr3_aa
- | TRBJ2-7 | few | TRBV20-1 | TGCAGTGCTAGAAGTGGGGGGCAGGTAGGGTACGAGCAGTACTTC | CSARSGGQVGYEQYF
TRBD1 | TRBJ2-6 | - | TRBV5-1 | TGCGCCAGTCGACAGGGGGCTGTTCACTCTGGGGCCAACGTCCTGACTTTC | CASRQGAVHSGANVLTF
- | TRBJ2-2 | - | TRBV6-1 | TGTGCCAGCAGCGAGAGACAGGTTACCGGGGAGCTGTTTTTT | CASSERQVTGELFF
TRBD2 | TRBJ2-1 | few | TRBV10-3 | TGTGCCATCAGTGCCCGGACTAGCGGGGGGACTGGACCCTCCTACAATGAGCAGTTCTTC | CAISARTSGGTGPSYNEQFF
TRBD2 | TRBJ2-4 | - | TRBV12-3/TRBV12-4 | TGTGCCAGCAGTTTTTGGGAGGGGGCCAAAAACATTCAGTACTTC | CASSFWEGAKNIQYF
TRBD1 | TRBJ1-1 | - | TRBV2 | TGTGCCAGCAGTGAGGGGAAAACGGACAGGCTGAACACTGAAGCTTTCTTT | CASSEGKTDRLNTEAFF
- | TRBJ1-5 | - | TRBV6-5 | TGTGCCAGCAGGCTCCAGTCCGGGGGCAATCAGCCCCAGCATTTT | CASRLQSGGNQPQHF
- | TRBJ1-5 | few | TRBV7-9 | TGTGCCAGCAGCTTAGAGGATCAGCCCCAGCATTTT | CASSLEDQPQHF
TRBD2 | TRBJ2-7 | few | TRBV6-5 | TGTGCCAGCAGTTACTCGACTAGCGGGGGGTACGAGCAGTACTTC | CASSYSTSGGYEQYF
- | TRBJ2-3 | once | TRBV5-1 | TGCGCCAGCAGCTTGGAACGGGTCGGCACAGATACGCAGTATTTT | CASSLERVGTDTQYF
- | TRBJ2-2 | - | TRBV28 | TGTGCCAGCACCCTTGGGGGAGGCGGGGAGCTGTTTTTT | CASTLGGGGELFF
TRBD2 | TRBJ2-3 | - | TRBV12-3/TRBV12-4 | TGTGCCAGCACCAGCCTAGCGGCCACAGATACGCAGTATTTT | CASTSLAATDTQYF
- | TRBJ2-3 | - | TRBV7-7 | TGTGCTAGCAGTTTAGAGGCCGCGGATACGCAGTATTTT | CASSLEAADTQYF
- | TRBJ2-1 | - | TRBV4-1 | TGCGCCAGCAGCGGGGGGCCTCCCTACAATGAGCAGTTCTTC | CASSGGPPYNEQFF
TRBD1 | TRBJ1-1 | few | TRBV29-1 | TGCAGCGTGGCAGGGGGCCAAGGGCCCACTGAAGCTTTCTTT | CSVAGGQGPTEAFF
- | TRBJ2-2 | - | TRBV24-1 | TGTGCCACCAGTGATTTGCACAGGGCCGGGGAGCTGTTTTTT | CATSDLHRAGELFF
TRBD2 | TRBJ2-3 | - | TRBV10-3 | TGCGCCATCTATGGGGGGGGCACAGATACGCAGTATTTT | CAIYGGGTDTQYF
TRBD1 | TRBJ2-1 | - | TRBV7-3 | TGTGCCAGCAGCTCCGCCGACAGGGACGGGTGGGATGAGCAGTTCTTC | CASSSADRDGWDEQFF
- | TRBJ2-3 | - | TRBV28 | TGTGCCAGCAGTACCCTCGACAGGGGAGCGGGGGATAGCACAGATACGCAGTATTTT | CASSTLDRGAGDSTDTQYF
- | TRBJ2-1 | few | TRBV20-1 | TGCAGTGCTAAACAGGGCAATGAGCAGTTCTTC | CSAKQGNEQFF
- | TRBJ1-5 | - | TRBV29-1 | TGCAGCGTAGGGGCCGGGAGCAATCAGCCCCAGCATTTT | CSVGAGSNQPQHF
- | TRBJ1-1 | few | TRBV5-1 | TGCGCCAGCAGGAGGGATAACACTGAAGCTTTCTTT | CASRRDNTEAFF
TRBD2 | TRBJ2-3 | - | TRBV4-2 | TGTGCCAGCAGCCACACTCCCGGGGGGGCCACAGATACGCAGTATTTT | CASSHTPGGATDTQYF
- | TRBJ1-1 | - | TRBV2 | TGTGCCAGCACCCCACGCGGGTTAGCCACTGAAGCTTTCTTT | CASTPRGLATEAFF
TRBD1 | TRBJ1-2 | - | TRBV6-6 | TGTGCCAGCATAAACGACCCGGGACAGGCGTACTATGGCTACACCTTC | CASINDPGQAYYGYTF
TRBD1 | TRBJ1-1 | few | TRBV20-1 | TGCAGTGCTAGAACAAACTTACAGGGGGGCACTGAAGCTTTCTTT | CSARTNLQGGTEAFF
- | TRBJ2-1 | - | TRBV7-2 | TGTGCCAGCAGCCCCCGGGCCAGGTTCGGGAATGAGCAGTTCTTC | CASSPRARFGNEQFF
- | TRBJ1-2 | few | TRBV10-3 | TGTGCCATCAGTGAGTCATACTCTAACTATGGCTACACCTTC | CAISESYSNYGYTF
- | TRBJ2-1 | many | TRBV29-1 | TGCAGCGTTGCCCCTGGAGGAGAGCAGTTCTTC | CSVAPGGEQFF
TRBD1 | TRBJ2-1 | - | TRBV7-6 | TGCGCCAGCAGCTCTACACCCCTCAGGGGGCGTATTGAGCAGTTCTTC | CASSSTPLRGRIEQFF
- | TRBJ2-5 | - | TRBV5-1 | TGCGCCAGCAGCGTAAGGACAGTCCGCCAAGAGACCCAGTACTTC | CASSVRTVRQETQYF
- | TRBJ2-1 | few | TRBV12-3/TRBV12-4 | TGTGCCAGCTCCCTAGGGCTGCCTCCCAATGAGCAGTTCTTC | CASSLGLPPNEQFF
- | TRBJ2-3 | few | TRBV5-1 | TGCGCCAGCAGCTTGCGGGCCCACACAGATACGCAGTATTTT | CASSLRAHTDTQYF
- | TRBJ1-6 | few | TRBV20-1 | TGCAGTGCGGGCACGGAATATAATTCACCCCTCCACTTT | CSAGTEYNSPLHF
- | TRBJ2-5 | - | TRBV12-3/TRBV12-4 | TGTGCCAGCAGTTTAGGCACCCCGGCAGGGTTCGGCGAGACCCAGTACTTC | CASSLGTPAGFGETQYF
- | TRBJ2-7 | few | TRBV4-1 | TGCGCCAGCGGCTCTAAGGGTGAGCAGTACTTC | CASGSKGEQYF
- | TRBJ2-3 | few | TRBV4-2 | TGTGCCAGCAGCCCGCGAGGGGCGGGGAGCACAGATACGCAGTATTTT | CASSPRGAGSTDTQYF
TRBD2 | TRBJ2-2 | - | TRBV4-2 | TGTGCCAGCAGCCAAGATCCTCCGGGACTAGCGGGGAATGCCGGGGAGCTGTTTTTT | CASSQDPPGLAGNAGELFF
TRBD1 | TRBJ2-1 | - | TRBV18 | TGTGCCAGCTCCATCGGGGACAGGGACAATGAGCAGTTCTTC | CASSIGDRDNEQFF